The present T cell receptor (beta chain) was sequenced within a study of prognosis after radiotherapy for stage I lung cancer. Study-wide findings and caveats: A fall in unique TCR clone counts followed stereotactic body radiation therapy, with medians of approximately 10,000 versus 7,000.

This clonotype was observed at least ten times. Its antigen is undetermined. Multiplex PCR in two rounds served to amplify TCR beta CDR3 from genomic DNA. First-round PCR, the initial amplification, used primers specific to each TRBV and TRBJ gene. TCRdb re-called the multiplex PCR reads through MiXCR, storing one row per CDR3 protein. This table holds under 15,000 distinct CDR3 sequences, 45% to 60% found once. Germline lookup yields CDR1 ENHRY and CDR2 SYGVKD. Trimming at V came to 5 bases and at J to 2 bases, leaving 2 bases not matched to a gene. The CDR3 is 14 residues long. V and J are TRBV10-3 and TRBJ2-7; TRBD2 aligns across 11 bases. Source: PBMCs, taken before or after stereotactic body radiation therapy (not recorded which). This TCR was sampled from a donor aged 50 or older with non-small cell lung cancer. The CDR3 region has the DNA TGTGCCATCAGTCCGACTAGCGGGACCTACGAGCAGTACTTC. Protein: CAISPTSGTYEQYF.